This T cell receptor beta chain was captured by sequencing in a study of OX40 agonist ivuxolimab in advanced cancers. This CDR3 region has 13 residues. Germline loops: CDR1 SGDLS, CDR2 YYNGEE. Trimming left V 4 bases short and J 1 base short, with 9 bases between. Sequencing used immunoSEQ multiplex PCR; TCRdb keeps in-frame clones, though not all of them. The sample carries thousands of clones, roughly 77% recorded once. This chain joins TRBV9 and TRBJ2-7; a possible D gene is TRBD1 (5 bases). The source is an adult with an advanced solid tumor such as melanoma, head and neck, liver or kidney cancer. Sequences were derived from CD4+ or CD8+ T cells sorted from blood, sampled in a trial of the OX40 agonist ivuxolimab. CDR3 region: CASSPGQSYEQYF. In DNA form, the CDR3 reads TGTGCCAGCAGCCCCGGACAATCCTACGAGCAGTACTTC.